Following are 12 T cell receptor beta chains from one sample sequenced in a study of shared clonotypes between healthy human individuals. Sequencing used immunoSEQ multiplex PCR; TCRdb keeps in-frame clones, though not all of them. The sample yields roughly 2.1 million clones, just over 90% seen once. Positively selected for CCR7, the CD45RO-negative cells used as naive CD8 cells excluded terminally differentiated effector memory CD45RA+ cells. Sequenced input: naive CD8+ T cells from PBMCs. Receptors originate from a man between 18 and 35 years old in good health. Some clones in this sample may be carry-over from other donors' samples.

The rearrangement uses TRBV9 and TRBJ2-1; TRBD1 matches at 9 bases. J lost 9 bases, V lost 0 bases, and 13 bases had no gene match. The germline V gene encodes CDR1 SGDLS and CDR2 YYNGEE. This CDR3 comprises 17 residues. This chain's CDR3 is CASSVGPDRGAWSEQFF. CDR3 DNA: TGTGCCAGCAGCGTAGGTCCAGACAGGGGGGCTTGGAGTGAGCAGTTCTTC.

This chain uses TRBV4-1 with TRBJ2-7; 8 nucleotides line up with TRBD1. The CDR3 extends over 18 amino acids. The J segment lost 2 bases and the V segment lost 4 bases, leaving 16 bases of the junction unmatched. Germline V gives CDR1 MGHRA, CDR2 YSYEKL. In nucleotides, the CDR3 is TGCGCCAGCAGCCCCCAAACTTCCAACAGGGGGATAGCCTACGAGCAGTACTTC. Translated, it gives CASSPQTSNRGIAYEQYF.

V is TRBV18 and J is TRBJ1-3; D unresolved. CDR1 is KGHSH, CDR2 LQKENI, per germline. V lost 2 bases, J lost 4 bases, and 3 bases lay in between. The CDR3 extends over 12 amino acids. In DNA form, the CDR3 reads TGTGCCAGCTCACCAGACGGAAACACCATATATTTT. Its translation: CASSPDGNTIYF.

The V gene is TRBV18, the J gene TRBJ1-3; D gene unclear. Germline lookup yields CDR1 KGHSH and CDR2 LQKENI. V was cut by 2 bases and J by 1 base, with 15 bases left in between. CDR3 length: 17 amino acids. The CDR3 bases are TGTGCCAGCTCACCAGGGTCAATACGGGTGTCTGGAAACACCATATATTTT. Translated: CASSPGSIRVSGNTIYF. Full variable domain (rest looked up from reference TRBV18 and TRBJ1-3): NAGVMQNPRHLVRRRGQEARLRCSPMKGHSHVYWYRQLPEEGLKFMVYLQKENIIDESGMPKERFSAEFPKEGPSILRIQQVVRGDSAAYFCASSPGSIRVSGNTIYFGEGSWLTVV.

This chain links TRBV4-1 with TRBJ2-7; 8 bases are a match to TRBD1. V was clipped by 2 bases and J by 3 bases; unmatched bases: 6. This CDR3 has 15 amino acids. The V gene's germline CDR1 is MGHRA and CDR2 YSYEKL. The CDR3 DNA reads TGCGCCAGCAGCCAAACGGACAGGGTCGGCTACGAGCAGTACTTC. Its translation: CASSQTDRVGYEQYF.

The CDR3 loop is CASSQGAGGITGELFF. The CDR3 nucleotides read TGTGCCAGCAGCCAAGGAGCAGGGGGCATCACCGGGGAGCTGTTTTTT. V and J are TRBV14 and TRBJ2-2, with 8 bases fitting TRBD1. Germline trimming cut 1 base from V and 4 bases from J; bases unmatched to any gene: 5. The germline V gene has CDR1 SGHDN and CDR2 FVKESK. The CDR3 is made up of 16 amino acids. Complete variable domain (other parts from reference TRBV14 and TRBJ2-2): EAGVTQFPSHSVIEKGQTVTLRCDPISGHDNLYWYRRVMGKEIKFLLHFVKESKQDESGMPNNRFLAERTGGTYSTLKVQPAELEDSGVYFCASSQGAGGITGELFFGEGSRLTVL.

J is TRBJ2-7 and V is TRBV27, with 9 bases matching TRBD1. The CDR3 length is 15 residues. J gave up 1 base and V 6 bases, and 7 bases lay outside the gene matches. The germline V gene has CDR1 MNHEY and CDR2 SMNVEV (reference sequence). CDR3 in DNA: TGTGCCAGCAGGACAAAGACAGGGGGTTCCTACGAGCAGTACTTC. Residues: CASRTKTGGSYEQYF.

CDR3 protein: CSVQNTRAGDTQYF. DNA for the CDR3: TGCAGCGTCCAAAACACTCGGGCGGGAGATACGCAGTATTTT. The gene calls are TRBV29-1 and TRBJ2-3; D may be TRBD2 (5 bases). The CDR3 sequence is 14 residues long. CDR1 and CDR2 (germline): SQVTM, ANQGSEA. V was clipped by 6 bases and J by 5 bases, with 18 bases between them.

This clone was detected once. The gene calls are TRBV20-1 and TRBJ2-7; D remains unclear. V dropped 3 bases and J dropped 3 bases, with 3 bases sitting between them. The CDR3 is made up of 10 amino acids. From germline, CDR1 is DFQATT and CDR2 SNEGSKA (reference sequence). CDR3 bases: TGCAGTGCTAGCCACTACGAGCAGTACTTC. Translated, it gives CSASHYEQYF.

The V and J genes are TRBV5-1 and TRBJ2-7; weak D call: TRBD1 (5 bases). The CDR3 loop spans 18 amino acids. Germline V CDR1 and CDR2: SGHRS, YFSETQ. V lost 1 base and J 0 bases, leaving 20 bases between the germline ends. The CDR3 reads CASSLTYTLDTSSYEQYF. DNA of the CDR3: TGCGCCAGCAGCTTGACGTACACTTTGGACACGAGCTCCTACGAGCAGTACTTC. Combining the CDR3 with reference TRBV5-1 and TRBJ2-7 gives the whole variable domain KAGVTQTPRYLIKTRGQQVTLSCSPISGHRSVSWYQQTPGQGLQFLFEYFSETQRNKGNFPGRFSGRQFSNSRSEMNVSTLELGDSALYLCASSLTYTLDTSSYEQYFGPGTRLTVT.

This chain uses TRBV2 with TRBJ2-1; 10 bases agree with TRBD2. Germline values: CDR1 SNHLY, CDR2 FYNNEI. The V segment lost 4 bases and the J segment 3 bases; nucleotides outside the gene matches: 3. The CDR3 covers 15 residues. In nucleotides, the CDR3 is TGTGCCAGCAGTGTAGCGGGAGGAATCTACAATGAGCAGTTCTTC. Translated: CASSVAGGIYNEQFF.

V usage is TRBV13 and J usage is TRBJ2-3, with 8 bases aligning to TRBD2. Trimming at V came to 1 base and at J to 5 bases, leaving 8 bases not matched to a gene. The CDR3 is 16 residues long. Germline lookup yields CDR1 PRHDT and CDR2 FYEKMQ (reference sequence). The CDR3 nucleotides are TGTGCCAGCAGCTTAGACCGAGCGGGAGTGGGAGATACGCAGTATTTT. It yields the protein CASSLDRAGVGDTQYF.